Listed below are T cell receptor beta chains from one sample, sequenced in a study of blood T cell repertoires in COVID-19. Sequenced by immunoSEQ multiplex PCR; TCRdb stores in-frame clones only, minus some. The sample shows around 190,000 clones, 75% to 85% of them seen only once. Material for sequencing was PBMCs or T cells enriched from blood (not recorded which). The receptor set was obtained from a middle-aged man who had recovered from COVID-19. The CDR3 runs from the conserved cysteine through the conserved F or W. The order of the fields is CDR3 length, D gene, clone size, J gene, V gene, CDR3 protein, CDR3 DNA. D genes are given only for firm matches. The size entry is marked missing in some rows and otherwise reads once, few, many or a size class.

14 | NA | NA | TRBJ2-7 | TRBV7-9 | CASSLSRDTYEQYF | TGTGCCAGCAGTCTCTCCCGGGACACCTACGAGCAGTACTTC
11 | TRBD2 | NA | TRBJ2-1 | TRBV20-1 | CSAPSGSWQFF | TGCAGTGCCCCCAGCGGGAGTTGGCAGTTCTTC
12 | TRBD1 | NA | TRBJ2-1 | TRBV5-6 | CASSPQGTEQFF | TGTGCCAGCAGCCCACAGGGGACTGAGCAGTTCTTC
15 | TRBD1 | NA | TRBJ2-2 | TRBV9 | CASSRTGSSTGELFF | TGTGCCAGCAGCCGGACAGGGTCAAGCACCGGGGAGCTGTTTTTT
16 | NA | few | TRBJ2-7 | TRBV7-8 | CASSPSGRQGGYEQYF | TGTGCCAGCAGCCCGAGCGGGAGACAGGGAGGCTACGAGCAGTACTTC
13 | TRBD1 | NA | TRBJ1-2 | TRBV7-3 | CASSFGTVYGYTF | TGTGCCAGCAGCTTCGGGACAGTCTATGGCTACACCTTC
16 | TRBD1 | NA | TRBJ2-7 | TRBV30 | CAWRTPGQGVRYEQYF | TGTGCCTGGAGGACACCGGGACAGGGGGTGAGGTACGAGCAGTACTTC
13 | NA | NA | TRBJ2-7 | TRBV30 | CAWRQGIRDEQYF | TGTGCCTGGAGACAGGGTATTCGGGACGAGCAGTACTTC
14 | NA | once | TRBJ2-7 | TRBV5-6 | CASSLSLVSHEQYF | TGTGCCAGCAGCTTGTCCCTAGTCAGCCACGAGCAGTACTTC
12 | NA | NA | TRBJ1-2 | TRBV27 | CASSNERGGYTF | TGTGCCAGCAGCAATGAACGAGGTGGCTACACCTTC
14 | NA | NA | TRBJ1-1 | TRBV6-6 | CASKEGQYNTEAFF | TGTGCCTCGAAGGAGGGGCAGTACAACACTGAAGCTTTCTTT
15 | NA | NA | TRBJ1-5 | TRBV19 | CASRDTPNSNQPQHF | TGTGCCTCCCGGGACACACCAAATAGCAATCAGCCCCAGCATTTT
13 | TRBD1 | NA | TRBJ1-1 | TRBV19 | CASSSTGDTEAFF | TGTGCCAGTAGTAGCACAGGGGACACTGAAGCTTTCTTT
12 | TRBD1 | NA | TRBJ1-2 | TRBV19 | CASSWDSYGYTF | TGTGCCAGTAGTTGGGACAGCTATGGCTACACCTTC
14 | NA | once | TRBJ2-1 | TRBV5-1 | CASSLGGTRHEQFF | TGCGCCAGCAGCTTGGGTGGGACTCGCCATGAGCAGTTCTTC
13 | NA | NA | TRBJ1-1 | TRBV15 | CATSRGRVNEAFF | TGTGCCACCAGCAGGGGCAGGGTTAACGAAGCTTTCTTT
14 | TRBD2 | NA | TRBJ2-1 | TRBV7-9 | CASTRAGRAGEQFF | TGTGCCAGCACCCGGGCGGGGAGGGCAGGGGAGCAGTTCTTC
16 | NA | NA | TRBJ1-3 | TRBV18 | CASSPRGQPSGNTIYF | TGTGCCAGCTCACCACGGGGACAACCCTCTGGAAACACCATATATTTT
12 | NA | NA | TRBJ2-7 | TRBV5-5 | CASSLTGNEQYF | TGTGCCAGCAGCTTAACAGGGAACGAGCAGTACTTC
15 | TRBD1 | NA | TRBJ2-1 | TRBV5-1 | CASSSRTGSYNEQFF | TGCGCCAGCAGCTCGAGGACAGGGTCGTACAATGAGCAGTTCTTC
13 | NA | once | TRBJ1-4 | TRBV20-1 | CSASINQVGKLFF | TGCAGTGCTAGTATCAATCAGGTTGGAAAACTGTTTTTT
13 | NA | NA | TRBJ1-2 | TRBV23-1 | CASSQLWGWGYTF | TGCGCCAGCAGTCAATTGTGGGGCTGGGGCTACACCTTC
14 | NA | NA | TRBJ1-6 | TRBV27 | CGFPGNPYNSPLHF | TGTGGGTTCCCGGGGAACCCCTATAATTCACCCCTCCACTTT
15 | NA | few | TRBJ1-1 | TRBV25-1 | CASSEYSAGTTEAFF | TGTGCCAGCAGTGAATATTCGGCAGGTACTACTGAAGCTTTCTTT
19 | NA | NA | TRBJ1-5 | TRBV21-1 | CASSKENRFLRRCGQPQHF | TGTGCCAGCAGCAAAGAGAACAGGTTTCTGAGAAGGTGTGGTCAGCCCCAGCATTTT
15 | TRBD1 | NA | TRBJ1-4 | TRBV7-2 | CASSRDRDTNEKLFF | TGTGCCAGCAGCCGTGACAGGGACACTAATGAAAAACTGTTTTTT
15 | NA | NA | TRBJ2-3 | TRBV11-2 | CASSMRSSRGDTQYF | TGTGCCAGCAGCATGAGATCTTCCCGGGGGGATACGCAGTATTTT
14 | TRBD2 | NA | TRBJ2-3 | TRBV5-1 | CASSVYGLDDTQYF | TGCGCCAGCAGCGTTTACGGACTAGATGATACGCAGTATTTT
15 | TRBD1 | NA | TRBJ1-6 | TRBV28 | CASSFSDRVRSPLHF | TGTGCCAGCAGTTTCTCCGACAGGGTACGTTCACCCCTCCACTTT
14 | NA | NA | TRBJ2-3 | TRBV6-5 | CASKGGPDTDTQYF | TGTGCCAGCAAAGGCGGGCCTGACACAGATACGCAGTATTTT
16 | TRBD2 | NA | TRBJ2-2 | TRBV19 | CASSKARGLRERELFF | TGTGCCAGTAGTAAGGCTCGGGGCTTGCGGGAGCGGGAGCTGTTTTTT
18 | NA | NA | TRBJ1-6 | TRBV28 | CASSSQSVLYRGNSPLHF | TGTGCCAGCAGTTCACAATCCGTACTCTACCGCGGGAATTCACCCCTCCACTTT
14 | TRBD2 | NA | TRBJ2-3 | TRBV10-1 | CASSEAGGTDTQYF | TGCGCCAGCAGTGAAGCGGGGGGCACAGATACGCAGTATTTT
13 | TRBD1 | NA | TRBJ2-1 | TRBV6-6 | CASRWTGYNEQFF | TGTGCCAGCAGGTGGACAGGCTACAATGAGCAGTTCTTC
13 | NA | NA | TRBJ2-2 | TRBV4-1 | CASSQDIRAELFF | TGCGCCAGCAGCCAAGATATTAGAGCGGAGCTGTTTTTT
15 | TRBD2 | NA | TRBJ2-1 | TRBV7-2 | CASSRSGSSSNEQFF | TGTGCCAGCAGCCGTAGCGGGAGTTCGTCCAATGAGCAGTTCTTC
17 | NA | NA | TRBJ1-5 | TRBV3-1/TRBV3-2 | CASSQDSGQVINQPQHF | TGTGCCAGCAGCCAAGATTCTGGCCAGGTAATCAATCAGCCCCAGCATTTT
14 | NA | NA | TRBJ1-1 | TRBV3-1/TRBV3-2 | CASSRSGTTGEAFF | TGTGCCAGCAGCCGATCCGGGACAACAGGTGAAGCTTTCTTT
13 | NA | NA | TRBJ1-4 | TRBV24-1 | CATSDWATEKLFF | TGTGCCACCAGTGATTGGGCCACTGAAAAACTGTTTTTT
16 | TRBD1 | NA | TRBJ1-2 | TRBV19 | CASSIVAGTGVYGYTF | TGTGCCAGTAGTATAGTCGCCGGCACAGGGGTCTATGGCTACACCTTC
17 | TRBD2 | NA | TRBJ2-2 | TRBV27 | CASSLSSGGAGPGELFF | TGTGCCAGCAGTTTATCTAGCGGGGGGGCTGGCCCCGGGGAGCTGTTTTTT
14 | NA | NA | TRBJ1-2 | TRBV15 | CATSRDTGNHGYTF | TGTGCCACCAGCAGAGATACGGGTAACCATGGCTACACCTTC
12 | NA | once | TRBJ2-7 | TRBV18 | CASSDISYEQYF | TGTGCCAGCTCCGACATCTCCTACGAGCAGTACTTC
15 | NA | NA | TRBJ1-2 | TRBV19 | CASSPTGHLNYGYTF | TGTGCCAGTAGTCCCACGGGACACCTTAACTATGGCTACACCTTC
16 | TRBD2 | NA | TRBJ2-7 | TRBV4-1 | CASSQDGASGLYEQYF | TGCGCCAGCAGCCAAGATGGGGCTAGCGGCCTCTACGAGCAGTACTTC
16 | TRBD1 | few | TRBJ1-5 | TRBV7-2 | CASSLAGQGVNQPQHF | TGTGCCAGCAGCTTAGCCGGACAGGGGGTAAATCAGCCCCAGCATTTT